A single sample is the source of the 16 T cell receptor beta chains below, sequenced in a study of monozygotic twins with inflammatory bowel disease. Reanalyzing the 5' RACE reads, TCRdb keeps one entry per CDR3 protein, without DNA. The sample table includes some 170,000 distinct CDR3 sequences. Sequencing was done on a sample of blood. The receptors were sampled from a human donor with ulcerative colitis or Crohn's disease, or a healthy co-twin of an affected twin (not recorded which).

The chain combines TRBV11-2 with TRBJ2-3; TCRdb reports TRBD2, a call that lacks DNA to check it against. The germline CDR1 and CDR2 sequences are SGHAT and FQNNGV. The CDR3 spans 18 residues. The CDR3 here is CASSLDRAGSRSTDTQYF.

The CDR3 is CASSLTARETQYF. This rearrangement joins TRBV5-6 to TRBJ2-5; TCRdb reports TRBD1, a call that lacks DNA to check it against. Germline V CDR1 and CDR2: SGHDT, YYEEEE. The CDR3 runs 13 residues.

The chain uses TRBV15 and TRBJ1-1; TCRdb designates TRBD1, a call that cannot be tested without DNA. Germline V gives CDR1 LNHNV, CDR2 YYDKDF (reference sequence). This CDR3 has 14 residues. CDR3 loop: CATSRYQGGPEAFF.

The V gene is TRBV7-9, the J gene TRBJ2-3; TCRdb picks TRBD1, but there is no DNA to check that call. Per the germline V gene, CDR1 is SEHNR and CDR2 is FQNEAQ (reference sequence). CDR3 size: 16 residues. The CDR3 sequence is CASSRPRDRDTDTQYF.

This chain links TRBV14 with TRBJ2-5; TCRdb picks TRBD1, but there is no DNA to check that call. The CDR3 consists of 15 residues. Germline V gives CDR1 SGHDN, CDR2 FVKESK. The CDR3: CASSQRNRGRQTQYF. The full variable domain, its missing parts supplied by reference TRBV14 and TRBJ2-5, is EAGVTQFPSHSVIEKGQTVTLRCDPISGHDNLYWYRRVMGKEIKFLLHFVKESKQDESGMPNNRFLAERTGGTYSTLKVQPAELEDSGVYFCASSQRNRGRQTQYFGPGTRLLVL.

The V call is TRBV27, the J call TRBJ2-7; the TRBD2 assignment by TCRdb is unverifiable without DNA. The CDR3 length is 15 residues. Germline V gene lookup returns CDR1 MNHEY and CDR2 SMNVEV (reference sequence). CDR3 protein: CASGPSPEPSYEQYF.

The chain uses TRBV3-1 and TRBJ2-5; TCRdb's D call of TRBD1 is untestable without DNA. The CDR3 length is 15 residues. Germline CDR1 reads LGHDT; CDR2 reads YNNKEL (reference sequence). The CDR3 loop reads CASSLLDDQGETQYF.

V usage is TRBV27 and J usage is TRBJ1-2; the TCRdb call, TRBD1, lacks DNA for checking. Germline CDR1 is MNHEY and CDR2 is SMNVEV (reference sequence). CDR3 length: 16 amino acids. The CDR3 sequence is CASSQPGTGDLNSYTF.

The chain combines TRBV6-5 with TRBJ2-2. CDR1 is MNHEY, CDR2 SVGAGI, per germline. The CDR3 contains 14 residues. CDR3 amino acids: CASSYSENTGELFF.

This chain uses TRBV13 with TRBJ2-5; TCRdb's D call of TRBD2 is untestable without DNA. Germline-derived CDR1 and CDR2 are PRHDT and FYEKMQ (reference sequence). This CDR3 spans 14 amino acids. CDR3 region: CASSEGPTGETQYF.

The chain uses TRBV5-5 and TRBJ2-5. The CDR3 contains 15 residues. Germline CDR1 and CDR2: SGHKS and YYEKEE (reference sequence). The CDR3 spells CASSTHGTAEETQYF. Looking up the rest from reference TRBV5-5 and TRBJ2-5 gives the full variable domain: DAGVTQSPTHLIKTRGQQVTLRCSPISGHKSVSWYQQVLGQGPQFIFQYYEKEERGRGNFPDRFSARQFPNYSSELNVNALLLGDSALYLCASSTHGTAEETQYFGPGTRLLVL.

This chain joins TRBV7-2 and TRBJ2-7; lacking DNA, the TRBD2 call made by TCRdb goes unchecked. CDR3 size: 17 residues. Germline V gene sequence: CDR1 SGHTA, CDR2 FQGNSA. The CDR3 spells CASSLSASGRISYEQYF.

The chain couples TRBV7-2 to TRBJ2-7; without DNA, the TCRdb call of TRBD1 cannot be checked. Germline values: CDR1 SGHTA, CDR2 FQGNSA. The CDR3 runs to 13 residues. This CDR3 reads CASSATGAYEQYF.

The chain recombines TRBV5-1 with TRBJ2-1; TCRdb calls TRBD2, which cannot be checked without DNA. The CDR3 spans 15 residues. Per the germline V gene, CDR1 is SGHRS and CDR2 is YFSETQ. CDR3: CASSRSGSKDSEQFF.

The chain employs TRBV20-1 and TRBJ1-1; TCRdb's D call, TRBD1, is unchecked because there is no DNA. This CDR3 has 13 residues. Per the germline V gene, CDR1 is DFQATT and CDR2 is SNEGSKA (reference sequence). The CDR3 here is CSARLDREGEAFF.

V and J are TRBV19 and TRBJ2-7; lacking DNA, the TRBD2 call made by TCRdb goes unchecked. CDR1 and CDR2 from the germline V gene are LNHDA and SQIVND (reference sequence). The CDR3 length is 14 residues. This CDR3 reads CASTNRAWDYEQYF.